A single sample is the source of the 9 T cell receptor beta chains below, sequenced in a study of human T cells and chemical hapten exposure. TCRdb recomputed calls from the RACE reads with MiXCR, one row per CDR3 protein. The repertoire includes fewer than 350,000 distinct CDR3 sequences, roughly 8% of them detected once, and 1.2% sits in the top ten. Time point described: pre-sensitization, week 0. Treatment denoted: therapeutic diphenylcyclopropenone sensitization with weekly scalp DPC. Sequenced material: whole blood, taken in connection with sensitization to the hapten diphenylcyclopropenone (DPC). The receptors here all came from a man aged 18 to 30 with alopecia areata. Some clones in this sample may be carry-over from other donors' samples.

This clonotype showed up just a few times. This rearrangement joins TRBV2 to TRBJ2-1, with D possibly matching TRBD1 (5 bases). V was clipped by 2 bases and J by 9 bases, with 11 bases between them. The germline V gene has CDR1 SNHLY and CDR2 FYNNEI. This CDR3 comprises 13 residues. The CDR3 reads CASSESLRGEQFF. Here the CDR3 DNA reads TGTGCCAGCAGTGAATCCCTTAGGGGTGAGCAGTTCTTC.

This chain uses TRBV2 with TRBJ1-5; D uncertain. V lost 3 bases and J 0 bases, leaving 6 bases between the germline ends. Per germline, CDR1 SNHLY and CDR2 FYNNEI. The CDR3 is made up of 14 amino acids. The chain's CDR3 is CASSESYSNQPQHF. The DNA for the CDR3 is TGTGCCAGCAGTGAGTCATATAGCAATCAGCCCCAGCATTTT.

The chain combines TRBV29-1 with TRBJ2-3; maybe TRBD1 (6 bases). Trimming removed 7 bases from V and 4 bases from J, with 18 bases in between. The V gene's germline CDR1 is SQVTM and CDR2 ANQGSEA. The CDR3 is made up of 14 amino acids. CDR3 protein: CSETTGYGADTQYF. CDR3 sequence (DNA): TGCAGCGAGACCACAGGGTATGGCGCAGATACGCAGTATTTT.

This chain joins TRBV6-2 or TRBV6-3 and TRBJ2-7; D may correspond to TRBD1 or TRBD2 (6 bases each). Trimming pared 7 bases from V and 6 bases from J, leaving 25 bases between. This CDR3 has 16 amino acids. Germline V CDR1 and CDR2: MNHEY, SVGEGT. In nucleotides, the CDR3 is TGTGCCAGCACCCTCGGAGGGGGTTTTAGCTTGGGCGAGCAGTACGTC. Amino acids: CASTLGGGFSLGEQYV.

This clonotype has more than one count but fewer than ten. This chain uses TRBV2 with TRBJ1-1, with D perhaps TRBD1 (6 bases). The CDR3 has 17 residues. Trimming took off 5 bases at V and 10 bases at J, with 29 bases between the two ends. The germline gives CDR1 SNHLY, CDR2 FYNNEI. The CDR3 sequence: CASSPWTEIRSTLIAFF. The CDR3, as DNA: TGTGCCAGCAGTCCCTGGACAGAGATTAGGTCAACACTGATAGCTTTCTTT.

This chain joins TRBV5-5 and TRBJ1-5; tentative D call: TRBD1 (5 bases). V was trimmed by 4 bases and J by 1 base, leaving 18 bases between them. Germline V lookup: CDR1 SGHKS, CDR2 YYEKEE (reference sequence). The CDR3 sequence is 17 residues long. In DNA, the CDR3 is TGTGCCAGCAGCGTACGACCGGGACCCTGGAGCAATCAGCCCCAGCATTTT. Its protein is CASSVRPGPWSNQPQHF.

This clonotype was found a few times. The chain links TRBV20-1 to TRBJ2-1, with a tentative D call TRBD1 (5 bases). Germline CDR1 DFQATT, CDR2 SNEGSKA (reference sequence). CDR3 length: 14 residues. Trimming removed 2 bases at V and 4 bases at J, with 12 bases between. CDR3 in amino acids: CSARWGREYNEQFF. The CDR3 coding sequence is TGCAGTGCTAGATGGGGCAGAGAGTACAATGAGCAGTTCTTC.

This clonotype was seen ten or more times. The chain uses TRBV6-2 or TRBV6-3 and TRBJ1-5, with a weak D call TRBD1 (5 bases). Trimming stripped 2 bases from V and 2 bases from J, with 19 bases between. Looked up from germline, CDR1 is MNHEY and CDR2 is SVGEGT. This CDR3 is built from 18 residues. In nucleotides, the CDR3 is TGTGCCAGCAGTTACCCCCCTCGTGGGGCCCCCGGCAATCAGCCCCAGCATTTT. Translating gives CASSYPPRGAPGNQPQHF.

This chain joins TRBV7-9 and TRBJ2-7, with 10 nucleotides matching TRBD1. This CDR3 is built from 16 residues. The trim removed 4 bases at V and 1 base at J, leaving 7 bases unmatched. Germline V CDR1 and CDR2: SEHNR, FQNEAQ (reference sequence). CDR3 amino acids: CASSSTDRGLSYEQYF. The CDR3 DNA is TGTGCCAGCAGCTCCACGGACAGGGGGTTGTCCTACGAGCAGTACTTC.